A selection of T cell receptor beta chains follows, all from one sample in a study of beta chain bispecific antibodies for T cell cancers. These receptors have no identified antigens. One entry per CDR3 protein results from TCRdb running MiXCR on the 5' RACE reads. Of around 15,000 distinct CDR3 sequences listed, about 1.9% are singletons. The specimen was healthy donor T cells cultured with leukemia cells. The receptors come from a human donor in good health. Some clones in this sample may be carry-over from other donors' samples. Each CDR3 is given with its conserved first and last residue. A D gene is named only where the DNA matches it firmly. The size entry gives once, few, many or a size class.

cdr3_aa cdr3_nt v_call d_call clone_size j_call
CASGRATNEKLFF TGTGCCAGCGGACGGGCAACTAATGAAAAACTGTTTTTT TRBV6-1 . many TRBJ1-4
CASSQDSFMNTEAFF TGTGCCAGCAGCCAGGACAGTTTTATGAACACTGAAGCTTTCTTT TRBV5-4 . many TRBJ1-1
CSARGTAVETQYF TGCAGTGCTAGAGGGACCGCCGTTGAGACCCAGTACTTC TRBV20-1 . many TRBJ2-5
CSVRTDQNTGELFF TGCAGCGTACGGACAGATCAGAACACCGGGGAGCTGTTTTTT TRBV29-1 . many TRBJ2-2
CAWDHSGGLQETQYF TGTGCCTGGGACCATAGCGGGGGGCTCCAAGAGACCCAGTACTTC TRBV30 TRBD2 many TRBJ2-5
CASSQGVAGNSPLHF TGTGCCAGCAGCCAAGGGGTGGCAGGGAATTCACCCCTCCACTTT TRBV4-2 . many TRBJ1-6
CASSQDPTGELFF TGTGCCAGCAGCCAAGACCCCACCGGGGAGCTGTTTTTT TRBV3-1 . many TRBJ2-2
CASSQGLVITYNEQFF TGTGCCAGCAGCCAGGGGCTAGTCATCACCTACAATGAGCAGTTCTTC TRBV5-8 . many TRBJ2-1
CASRGEDSVPTEAFF TGTGCCAGCAGGGGAGAAGACAGTGTTCCCACTGAAGCTTTCTTT TRBV2 . many TRBJ1-1
CASSFPEISYEQYF TGTGCCAGCAGCTTTCCCGAGATCTCCTACGAGCAGTACTTC TRBV7-9 . many TRBJ2-7
CASSPAALPGEWRTDTQYF TGTGCCAGCTCACCGGCCGCCCTTCCAGGGGAGTGGCGCACAGATACGCAGTATTTT TRBV18 . many TRBJ2-3
CAWFLNGAPGTF TGTGCCTGGTTCCTAAATGGAGCTCCCGGAACCTTC TRBV30 . many TRBJ1-2